This T cell receptor beta chain was captured in a study of PD-1 blockade in classical Hodgkin lymphoma. Measured with immunoSEQ multiplex PCR; TCRdb has only the in-frame clones, and not every one. The top ten hold 15% to 20% of the sample, which has tens of thousands of clones, 83% seen once. This sample's time point: cycle 4 day 1 (C4D1), after 5 to 7 weeks of nivolumab. Exposure to brentuximab vedotin varied, and each patient had relapsed following autologous stem cell transplantation. Sequences were derived from peripheral blood mononuclear cells (PBMCs), sampled before the fourth cycle of nivolumab. This TCR was sampled from a human donor with classical Hodgkin lymphoma.

CDR3: CSVNARTGGETQYF. The CDR3 DNA is TGCAGCGTAAACGCCCGGACAGGCGGAGAGACCCAGTACTTC. This sequence joins TRBV29-1 and TRBJ2-5; 7 nucleotides agree with TRBD1. V lost 6 bases, J lost 4 bases, and 11 bases stayed unmatched. Germline CDR1 is SQVTM and CDR2 is ANQGSEA. The CDR3 covers 14 residues.